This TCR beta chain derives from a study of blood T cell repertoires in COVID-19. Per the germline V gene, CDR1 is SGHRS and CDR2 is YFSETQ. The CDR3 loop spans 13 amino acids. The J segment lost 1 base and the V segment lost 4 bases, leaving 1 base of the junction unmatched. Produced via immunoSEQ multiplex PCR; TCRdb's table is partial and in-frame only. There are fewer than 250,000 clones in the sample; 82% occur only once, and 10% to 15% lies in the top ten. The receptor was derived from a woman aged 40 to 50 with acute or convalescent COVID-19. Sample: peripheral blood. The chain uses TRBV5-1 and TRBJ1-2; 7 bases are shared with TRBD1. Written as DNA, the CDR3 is TGCGCCAGCAGCGGGACAGTTAACTATGGCTACACCTTC. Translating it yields CASSGTVNYGYTF.